This record concerns one T cell receptor beta chain sequence. As yet, its antigen is unknown. Trimming took off 5 bases at V and 5 bases at J, with 15 bases between the two ends. The V gene's germline CDR1 is SGHNT and CDR2 YENEEA. This CDR3 contains 14 residues. The PCR made use of 60 Vbeta and 13 Jbeta primers. TCRdb's copy holds only in-frame clones and misses some; the assay was immunoSEQ multiplex PCR. The data show under 200,000 clones, roughly 80% seen once. The data were obtained in a study of cytomegalovirus exposure and HLA in healthy donors. Study-level results: Beyond CMV serostatus, there was no information to go on about immune exposure.

The sequencing input was PBMCs. The V and J genes are TRBV11-3 and TRBJ2-5; perhaps TRBD2 as D (6 bases). The TCR was taken from a male donor in good health and CMV-seropositive. The CDR3 reads CASSRGTLRETQYF. CDR3 coding DNA: TGTGCCAGCAGCCGAGGGACTCTGAGGGAGACCCAGTACTTC.